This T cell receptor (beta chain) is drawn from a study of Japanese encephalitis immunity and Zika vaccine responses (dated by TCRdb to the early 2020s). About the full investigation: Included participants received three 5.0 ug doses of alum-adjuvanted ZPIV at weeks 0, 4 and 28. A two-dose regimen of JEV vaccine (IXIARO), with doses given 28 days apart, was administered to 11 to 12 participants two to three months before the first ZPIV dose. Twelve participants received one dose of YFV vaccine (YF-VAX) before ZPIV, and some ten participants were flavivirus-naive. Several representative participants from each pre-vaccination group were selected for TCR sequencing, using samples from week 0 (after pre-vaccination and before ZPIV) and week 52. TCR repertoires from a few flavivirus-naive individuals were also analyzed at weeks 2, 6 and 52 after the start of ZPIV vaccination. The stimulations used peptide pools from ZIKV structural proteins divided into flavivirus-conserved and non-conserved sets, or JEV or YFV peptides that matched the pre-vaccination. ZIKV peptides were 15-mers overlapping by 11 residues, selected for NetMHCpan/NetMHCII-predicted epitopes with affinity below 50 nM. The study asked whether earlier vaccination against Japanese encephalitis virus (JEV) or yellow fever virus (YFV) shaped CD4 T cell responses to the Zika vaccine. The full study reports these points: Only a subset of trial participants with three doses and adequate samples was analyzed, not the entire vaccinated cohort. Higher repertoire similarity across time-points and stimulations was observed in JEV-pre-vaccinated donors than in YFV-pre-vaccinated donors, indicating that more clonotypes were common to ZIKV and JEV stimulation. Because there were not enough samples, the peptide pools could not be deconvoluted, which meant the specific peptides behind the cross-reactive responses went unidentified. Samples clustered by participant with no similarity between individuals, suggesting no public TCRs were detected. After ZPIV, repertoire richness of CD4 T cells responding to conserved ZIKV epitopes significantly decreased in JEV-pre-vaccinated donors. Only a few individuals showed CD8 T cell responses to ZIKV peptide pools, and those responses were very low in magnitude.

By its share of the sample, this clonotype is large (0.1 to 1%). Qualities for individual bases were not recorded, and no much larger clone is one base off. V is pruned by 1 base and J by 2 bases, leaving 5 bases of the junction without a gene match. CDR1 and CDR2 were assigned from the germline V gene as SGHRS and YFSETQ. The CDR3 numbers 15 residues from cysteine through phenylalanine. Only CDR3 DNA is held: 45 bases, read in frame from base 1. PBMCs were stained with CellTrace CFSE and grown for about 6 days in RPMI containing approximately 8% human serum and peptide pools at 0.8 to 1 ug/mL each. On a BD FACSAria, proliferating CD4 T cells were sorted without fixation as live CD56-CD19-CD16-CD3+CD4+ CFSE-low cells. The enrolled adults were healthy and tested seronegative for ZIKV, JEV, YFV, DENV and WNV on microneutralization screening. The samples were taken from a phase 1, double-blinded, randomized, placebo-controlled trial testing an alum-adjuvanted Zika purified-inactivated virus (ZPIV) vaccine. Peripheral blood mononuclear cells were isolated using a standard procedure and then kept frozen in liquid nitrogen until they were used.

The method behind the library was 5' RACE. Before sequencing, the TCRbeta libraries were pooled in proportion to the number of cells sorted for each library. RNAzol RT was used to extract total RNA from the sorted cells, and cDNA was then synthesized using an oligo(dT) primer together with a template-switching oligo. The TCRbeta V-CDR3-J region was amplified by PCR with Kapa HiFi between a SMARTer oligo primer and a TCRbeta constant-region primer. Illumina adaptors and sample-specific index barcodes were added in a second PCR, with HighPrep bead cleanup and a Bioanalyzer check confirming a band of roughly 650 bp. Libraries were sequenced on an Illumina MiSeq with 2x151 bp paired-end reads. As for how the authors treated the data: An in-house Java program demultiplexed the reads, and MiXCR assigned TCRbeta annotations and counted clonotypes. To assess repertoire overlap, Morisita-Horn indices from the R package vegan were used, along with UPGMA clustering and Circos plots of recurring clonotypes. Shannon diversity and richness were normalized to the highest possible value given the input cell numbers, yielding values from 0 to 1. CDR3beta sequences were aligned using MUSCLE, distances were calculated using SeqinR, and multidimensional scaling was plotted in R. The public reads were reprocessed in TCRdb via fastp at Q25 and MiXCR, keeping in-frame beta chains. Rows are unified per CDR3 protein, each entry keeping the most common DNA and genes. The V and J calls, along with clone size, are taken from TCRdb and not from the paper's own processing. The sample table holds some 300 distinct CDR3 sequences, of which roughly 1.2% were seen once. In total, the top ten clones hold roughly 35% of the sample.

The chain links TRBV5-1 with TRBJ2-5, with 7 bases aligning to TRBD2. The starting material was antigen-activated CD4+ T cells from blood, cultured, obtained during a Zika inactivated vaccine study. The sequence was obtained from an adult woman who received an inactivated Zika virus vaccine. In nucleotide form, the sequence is TGCGCCAGCAGCTTGATGTGGCGGGGGCAAGAGACCCAGTACTTC. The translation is CASSLMWRGQETQYF.